The 26 T cell receptor beta chains reported below all come from one sample, sequenced in a study of breast tumors, draining lymph nodes, adjacent tissues. MiXCR, applied by TCRdb to the multiplex PCR reads, yields one record per CDR3 protein. The data contain more than 250,000 distinct CDR3 sequences, over 30% of them singletons. Samples came from axillary lymph nodes draining the breast cancer. Sequencing was performed on axillary lymph node tissue. All receptors derive from a female donor with breast cancer. Some clones in this sample may be carry-over from other donors' samples.

The rearrangement links TRBV7-6 to TRBJ2-1; 8 nucleotides align to TRBD1. Looked up from germline, CDR1 is SGHVS and CDR2 is FNYEAQ. The V segment lost 1 base and the J segment 6 bases; nucleotides outside the gene matches: 5. This CDR3 has 15 residues. The CDR3 protein is CASSLGTGRRNEQFF. The CDR3 DNA reads TGTGCCAGCAGCTTAGGGACAGGGCGGCGCAATGAGCAGTTCTTC.

V is TRBV6-6 and J is TRBJ2-3, with TRBD2 matching over 14 bases. The germline V gene encodes CDR1 MNHNY and CDR2 SVGAGI (reference sequence). The CDR3 runs 16 residues. V lost 5 bases to trimming and J lost 3 bases; unmatched junction nucleotides: 4. The CDR3 DNA follows: TGTGCCAGCAGTCACGGGACTAGCGGGAGAACAGATACGCAGTATTTT. Translation gives CASSHGTSGRTDTQYF.

This clonotype was counted between two and nine times. Since a much larger clone is just one base distant, this may be a read error. This sequence joins TRBV5-4 and TRBJ1-2; D gene uncertain. V lost 2 bases to trimming and J lost 4 bases, with 3 bases between them. Germline lookup yields CDR1 SGHNT and CDR2 YYREEE (reference sequence). There are 11 residues in the CDR3. CDR3 in DNA: TGTGCCAGCAGCTTCATCTATGGCTACACCTTC. Protein: CASSFIYGYTF.

This clonotype was observed once. The CDR3 end shows no conserved phenylalanine or tryptophan, and so a read error is likely. The rearrangement uses TRBV30 and TRBJ1-3; no reliable D call. Germline assignment: CDR1 GTSNPN and CDR2 SVGIG (reference sequence). V lost 2 bases and J 0 bases, leaving 8 bases between the germline ends. The CDR3 runs to 14 residues. CDR3: CAWSRRNSGNTIYL. CDR3 bases: TGTGCCTGGAGTCGCCGGAACTCTGGAAACACCATATATCTT.

Many counts were recorded for this clonotype. The chain links TRBV20-1 to TRBJ2-6; the D gene is possibly TRBD1 (5 bases). Per germline, CDR1 DFQATT and CDR2 SNEGSKA (reference sequence). The CDR3 runs to 17 residues. Trimming pared 0 bases from V and 0 bases from J, leaving 12 bases between. The CDR3 here is CSARDKSRVSGANVLTF. In DNA, the CDR3 is TGCAGTGCTAGAGATAAGTCCAGGGTCTCTGGGGCCAACGTCCTGACTTTC.

This clonotype was detected ten times or more. The chain couples TRBV7-6 to TRBJ1-6; the D gene is possibly TRBD1 (6 bases). CDR3 size: 16 residues. The V end lost 5 bases, the J end lost 7 bases, and 18 bases lay between the germline ends. Germline V gives CDR1 SGHVS, CDR2 FNYEAQ. In DNA, the CDR3 is TGTGCCAGCAGCCCAATCAGGGGTGTTTGGAATTCACCCCTCCACTTT. Translating it yields CASSPIRGVWNSPLHF.

This chain joins TRBV25-1 and TRBJ1-6; a weak D match, TRBD1 (5 bases). The germline V gene has CDR1 MGHDK and CDR2 SYGVNS. There are 10 residues in the CDR3. V lost 8 bases, J lost 10 bases, and 6 bases lay in between. CDR3 loop: CASRDSPLHF. CDR3 DNA: TGTGCCAGCCGGGACTCACCCCTCCACTTT.

At least ten counts were recorded for this clonotype. This rearrangement joins TRBV12-3 or TRBV12-4 to TRBJ2-7; D may match TRBD1 or TRBD2 (5 bases each). This CDR3 spans 15 amino acids. The V and J ends lost 3 bases and 5 bases respectively, with 17 bases between them. CDR3 loop: CASSLTPAGTHEQYF. As DNA, the CDR3 is TGTGCCAGCAGTTTGACTCCCGCCGGGACCCACGAGCAGTACTTC.

This clonotype was seen more than once but under ten times. The rearrangement uses TRBV20-1 and TRBJ2-4; 7 bases fit TRBD1. The CDR3 spans 15 residues. Per the germline V gene, CDR1 is DFQATT and CDR2 is SNEGSKA (reference sequence). Losses at the gene ends were 0 bases for V and 7 bases for J; bases not matched to a gene: 9. Here the CDR3 reads CSARDFDRAENIQYF. Here the CDR3 DNA reads TGCAGTGCTAGAGATTTCGACAGGGCTGAGAACATTCAGTACTTC.

Only a few counts were recorded for this clonotype. Its ends do not fully match the called genes, so a read error is possible. The genes are TRBV12-3 or TRBV12-4 and TRBJ2-1; 14 bases line up with TRBD2. The CDR3 is made up of 17 amino acids. CDR3 nucleotide sequence: TGTGCTAGCAGTTTCCGACTAGCGGGAGGGGGGTACAATGAGCAGTTCTTC. Protein: CASSFRLAGGGYNEQFF.

As for this clonotype: Possible read error: a much larger clone is one base away. The rearrangement uses TRBV20-1 and TRBJ1-3; D not resolved. The CDR3 loop spans 16 amino acids. From germline, CDR1 is DFQATT and CDR2 SNEGSKA (reference sequence). This chain's CDR3 is CSAGDPLGPLGNTIYF. The DNA for the CDR3 is TGCAGTGCTGGAGATCCCCTTGGGCCTCTAGGAAACACCATATATTTT.

This clonotype appeared a few times. The chain is built from TRBV3-1 and TRBJ2-1; TRBD2 is a possible D gene (6 bases). The ends were cut back, 0 bases at V and 1 base at J, with 13 bases in the middle. The germline V gene encodes CDR1 LGHDT and CDR2 YNNKEL (reference sequence). This CDR3 spans 17 amino acids. The CDR3 nucleotides read TGTGCCAGCAGCCAAGATCGCGCCGGGAGATCCTACAATGAGCAGTTCTTC. It yields the protein CASSQDRAGRSYNEQFF.

The chain uses TRBV5-6 and TRBJ1-5; D unresolved. The germline V gene encodes CDR1 SGHDT and CDR2 YYEEEE. The CDR3 contains 13 residues. With 3 bases removed from V and 6 bases from J, the gap between germline ends came to 10 bases. The CDR3 reads CASSSERTQPQHF. The CDR3 nucleotides read TGTGCCAGCAGCTCCGAACGGACTCAGCCCCAGCATTTT. Combining the CDR3 with reference TRBV5-6 and TRBJ1-5 gives the whole variable domain DAGVTQSPTHLIKTRGQQVTLRCSPKSGHDTVSWYQQALGQGPQFIFQYYEEEERQRGNFPDRFSGHQFPNYSSELNVNALLLGDSALYLCASSSERTQPQHFGDGTRLSIL.

The rearrangement links TRBV20-1 to TRBJ1-6; no clear D gene. The V and J ends lost 4 bases and 16 bases respectively, with 23 bases between them. Germline V gene lookup returns CDR1 DFQATT and CDR2 SNEGSKA (reference sequence). The CDR3 covers 14 residues. In DNA form, the CDR3 reads TGCAGTGCTACCTTCCGGGGAAGCGGGAGGGCTCTCCACTTT. Translating it yields CSATFRGSGRALHF.

This clonotype was seen just once. It may be a read error: a sequence one base away is much more abundant. The chain uses TRBV4-1 and TRBJ2-7, with 9 bases matching TRBD1. The V segment lost 4 bases and the J segment 8 bases; nucleotides outside the gene matches: 12. There are 15 residues in the CDR3. Germline loops: CDR1 MGHRA, CDR2 YSYEKL. The DNA for the CDR3 is TGCGCCAGCAGCCCTGGGACAGGGAGAGGGTACAAGCAGTACTTC. As protein: CASSPGTGRGYKQYF.

The chain links TRBV20-1 to TRBJ2-1, with D perhaps TRBD2 (8 bases). CDR1 DFQATT and CDR2 SNEGSKA come from the germline V gene (reference sequence). The CDR3 length is 16 residues. CDR3 residues: CTGTRGQWDRPNEQFF. The CDR3 DNA reads as TGCACCGGGACTAGAGGACAGTGGGACAGACCCAATGAGCAGTTCTTC.

As regards this clonotype: A much larger clonotype is one base distant, so this may be a read error. The chain recombines TRBV11-2 with TRBJ2-7; 11 nucleotides line up with TRBD2. This CDR3 contains 15 residues. After removal of 4 bases from V and 5 bases from J, the junction contained 7 bases not matched to a gene. Germline loops: CDR1 SGHAT, CDR2 FQNNGV. The chain's CDR3 is CASSSMTSGNHEQYF. As DNA, the CDR3 is TGTGCCAGCAGCTCCATGACTAGCGGGAACCACGAGCAGTACTTC.

V is TRBV6-2 or TRBV6-3 and J is TRBJ2-2; D unclear. The V gene lost 5 bases and the J gene lost 5 bases, with 21 bases spanning the gap. CDR1 is MNHEY, CDR2 SVGEGT, per germline. The CDR3 loop spans 17 amino acids. The CDR3 is CASSHLPARIGTGELFF. CDR3 bases: TGTGCCAGCAGTCACCTCCCCGCTCGGATCGGTACCGGGGAGCTGTTTTTT.

This clonotype was seen only once. Without the conserved terminal phenylalanine or tryptophan, this CDR3 likely stems from a read error. The chain employs TRBV20-1 and TRBJ1-2; TRBD1 aligns across 9 bases. With V trimmed by 0 bases and J by 4 bases, 6 bases remained unmatched. CDR1 DFQATT and CDR2 SNEGSKA come from the germline V gene (reference sequence). The CDR3 has 15 amino acids. The CDR3 is CSARDPGQGRYGYTV. CDR3 coding DNA: TGCAGTGCTAGAGATCCTGGACAGGGGCGCTATGGCTACACCGTC.

This clonotype was detected a few times. V usage is TRBV18 and J usage is TRBJ2-5; 8 positions match TRBD1. Germline V lookup: CDR1 KGHSH, CDR2 LQKENI. This CDR3 has 16 residues. Losses at the gene ends were 3 bases for V and 6 bases for J; bases not matched to a gene: 12. The CDR3 here is CASSPADRERVKTQYF. DNA of the CDR3: TGTGCCAGCTCACCTGCGGACAGGGAGAGGGTAAAGACCCAGTACTTC.

This clonotype was picked up many times. CDR3 sequence (DNA): TGTGCCAGCAGGACCTCAGGGGGCCATCAGCCCCAGCATTTT. Translation: CASRTSGGHQPQHF. The J gene is TRBJ1-5, the V gene TRBV6-1, with TRBD1 matching 8 bases. Trimming took 6 bases from V and 5 from J; bases not matched to a gene: 6. The CDR3 covers 14 residues. Per germline, CDR1 MNHNS and CDR2 SASEGT.

The rearrangement links TRBV7-3 to TRBJ2-2, with 12 bases that match TRBD2. Germline loops: CDR1 SGHTA, CDR2 FQGTGA. CDR3 size: 18 residues. After removal of 0 bases from V and 5 bases from J, the junction contained 7 bases not matched to a gene. This CDR3 is CASSLTRLAGESTGELFF. For the CDR3, the DNA is TGTGCCAGCAGCTTAACCCGACTAGCGGGAGAGTCTACCGGGGAGCTGTTTTTT.

As to this clonotype: A read error may be the cause here, since a much bigger clone is one base away. The chain uses TRBV29-1 and TRBJ2-3; D is undetermined. The germline V gene has CDR1 SQVTM and CDR2 ANQGSEA. The CDR3 spans 11 residues. The V gene lost 7 bases and the J gene lost 10 bases, with 15 bases spanning the gap. The CDR3 nucleotides are TGCAGCGCTGAGATCCTAAATGCGCAGTATTTT. Encoded protein: CSAEILNAQYF.

This clonotype was seen at least ten times. The chain joins TRBV20-1 to TRBJ2-1; D is perhaps TRBD1 (6 bases). CDR1 and CDR2 from the germline V gene are DFQATT and SNEGSKA (reference sequence). CDR3 length: 15 residues. The V and J ends lost 6 bases and 2 bases respectively, with 17 bases between them. CDR3 region: CSAQSEQGTYNEQFF. The CDR3, as DNA: TGCAGTGCCCAATCGGAACAGGGAACCTACAATGAGCAGTTCTTC.

This clonotype was counted ten times or more. This chain joins TRBV19 and TRBJ2-3; 7 nucleotides match TRBD2. Per germline, CDR1 LNHDA and CDR2 SQIVND (reference sequence). CDR3 length equals 14 residues. Trimming removed 5 bases from V and 1 base from J; junction bases left unmatched: 3. The CDR3 DNA reads TGTGCCAGTAGTGGGGGGAGGGGCACAGATACGCAGTATTTT. Protein: CASSGGRGTDTQYF.

This clonotype has a count of ten or more. CDR3 nucleotides: TGCAGTGCTGCGGGACTAGCGGGAGATCCCGATACGCAGTATTTT. This translates into CSAAGLAGDPDTQYF. The chain carries TRBV20-1 and TRBJ2-3; TRBD2 matches 14 bases. The germline gives CDR1 DFQATT, CDR2 SNEGSKA (reference sequence). There are 15 residues in the CDR3. V gave up 5 bases and J gave up 6 bases; unmatched junction bases: 7.